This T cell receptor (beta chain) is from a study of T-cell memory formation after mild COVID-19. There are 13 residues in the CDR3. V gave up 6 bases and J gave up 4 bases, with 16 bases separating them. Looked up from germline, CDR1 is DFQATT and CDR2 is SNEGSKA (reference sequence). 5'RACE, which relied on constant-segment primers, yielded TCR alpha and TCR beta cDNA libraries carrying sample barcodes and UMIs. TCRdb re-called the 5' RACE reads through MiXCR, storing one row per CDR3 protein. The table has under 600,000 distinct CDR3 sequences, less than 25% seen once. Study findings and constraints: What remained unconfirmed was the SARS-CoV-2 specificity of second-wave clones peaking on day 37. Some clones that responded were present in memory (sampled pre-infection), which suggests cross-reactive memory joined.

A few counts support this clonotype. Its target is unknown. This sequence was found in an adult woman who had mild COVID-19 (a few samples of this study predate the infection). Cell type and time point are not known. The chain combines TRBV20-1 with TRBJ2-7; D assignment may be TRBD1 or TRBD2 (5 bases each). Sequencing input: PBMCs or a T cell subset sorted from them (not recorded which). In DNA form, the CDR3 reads TGCAGTGCGAACCGGGGCGGCGAGTACGAGCAGTACTTC. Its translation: CSANRGGEYEQYF.